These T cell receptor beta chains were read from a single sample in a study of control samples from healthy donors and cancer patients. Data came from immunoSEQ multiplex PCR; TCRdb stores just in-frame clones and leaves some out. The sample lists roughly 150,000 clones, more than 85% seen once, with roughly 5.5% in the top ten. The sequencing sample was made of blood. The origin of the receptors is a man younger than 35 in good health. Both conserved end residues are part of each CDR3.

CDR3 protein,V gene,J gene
CASSLPVTHEQYF,TRBV5-6,TRBJ2-7
CASSLGDVVVETQYF,TRBV7-8,TRBJ2-5
CASSSLVNTGELFF,TRBV7-3,TRBJ2-2
CASSYLADFSGNTIYF,TRBV6-5,TRBJ1-3
CASSNHPGTTSSYEQYF,TRBV9,TRBJ2-7
CASSIIRGRGNTIYF,TRBV19,TRBJ1-3
CAIRLQGAGSYEQYF,TRBV10-3,TRBJ2-7
CATSDLGGVYNEQFF,TRBV24-1,TRBJ2-1
CASSSKLIQRNRTDTQYF,TRBV5-1,TRBJ2-3
CASSLNGGGTYEQYF,TRBV5-1,TRBJ2-7
CASSLAVTGVRDTQYF,TRBV5-1,TRBJ2-3
CASSLNGGLQIHGYTF,TRBV13,TRBJ1-2
CASRKGTGGYGYTF,TRBV7-2,TRBJ1-2
CASSPAGGNSPLHF,TRBV18,TRBJ1-6
CAWTSGIVYEQYF,TRBV30,TRBJ2-7
CASSWGGQLNTEAFF,TRBV5-6,TRBJ1-1
CASSPLYETGRDTEAFF,TRBV5-1,TRBJ1-1
CASSDGGVSEAFF,TRBV2,TRBJ1-1
CASSVVDFTGELFF,TRBV9,TRBJ2-2
CASSYPERARLATYEQYF,TRBV6-2/TRBV6-3,TRBJ2-7
CASSDGQGAGELFF,TRBV6-4,TRBJ2-2
CASSQITDTEAFF,TRBV3-1/TRBV3-2,TRBJ1-1
CASSLETKNTEAFF,TRBV5-4,TRBJ1-1
CASSVGAEAFF,TRBV9,TRBJ1-1
CASSDGVNYGYTF,TRBV6-4,TRBJ1-2
CASSQGGGSNEKLFF,TRBV4-2,TRBJ1-4
CASSVTSDIRETQYF,TRBV25-1,TRBJ2-5
CASSRRFYEQYF,TRBV5-1,TRBJ2-7
CASSFEGLHSPLHF,TRBV5-1,TRBJ1-6
CASSPSTGRVNEQYF,TRBV18,TRBJ2-7
CASSRGTDYGYTF,TRBV6-5,TRBJ1-2
CASSPDSRRYEQYF,TRBV4-1,TRBJ2-7
CASSLPGHQTGPLHF,TRBV5-6,TRBJ1-6
CASSKSTRGGYGYTF,TRBV25-1,TRBJ1-2
CASGRGVSQHF,TRBV28,TRBJ1-5
CASSLEGRQETQYF,TRBV7-2,TRBJ2-5
CASSSLQTGTPHLPYGYTF,TRBV7-2,TRBJ1-2
CASSSPGTGAVPTF,TRBV7-9,TRBJ1-2
CASTSSGTTGELFF,TRBV6-5,TRBJ2-2
CAWSVPGTDTQYF,TRBV30,TRBJ2-3
CASSQDLRGVRTNEQFF,TRBV4-1,TRBJ2-1
CASSLARGFDYTF,TRBV7-9,TRBJ1-2
CASRVNRAVDTEAFF,TRBV19,TRBJ1-1
CASAHPSYNEQFF,TRBV27,TRBJ2-1
CASSLRERGYGYTF,TRBV5-4,TRBJ1-2
CASSLILGTRFNYGYTF,TRBV7-2,TRBJ1-2
CASSLDGREGNTIYF,TRBV5-5,TRBJ1-3
CASSLGREGHEQYF,TRBV13,TRBJ2-7
CASSLRPDGPDTQYF,TRBV5-4,TRBJ2-3
CASSLDLVYEQYF,TRBV11-2,TRBJ2-7
CASIGLAGGNSYEQYF,TRBV7-9,TRBJ2-7
CAQLGDQPQHF,TRBV23-1,TRBJ1-5
CASSTEFATNEKLFF,TRBV9,TRBJ1-4
CASSDSRGGHTGELFF,TRBV6-4,TRBJ2-2
CASSYLEDSPLHF,TRBV13,TRBJ1-6
CASSVPTTHPDEKLFF,TRBV19,TRBJ1-4
CASSQDRQGYGYTF,TRBV3-1/TRBV3-2,TRBJ1-2
CSVGGTGDSYNEQFF,TRBV29-1,TRBJ2-1
CASSPEGIGGYTF,TRBV7-2,TRBJ1-2
CAISESRGNTEAFF,TRBV10-3,TRBJ1-1